This T cell receptor (beta chain) was documented in a study of T cells in localized non-small cell lung cancer (TCRdb year 2020). Context from the whole study: The study examined T cell repertoires in roughly 240 patients with early-stage NSCLC and compared tumors with uninvolved tumor-adjacent lungs. The cohort was made up of 200 to 250 treatment-naive NSCLC patients whose localized lung tumors had been resected. Of the NSCLC patients, over 120 were male and about a hundred were female, and the mean age was approximately 66 years.

In the case of this clone: It lacks a known antigen. Base qualities are not at hand, and no much larger clone is one base apart.

What the study reported, not specific to this receptor: Because multi-region sequencing of the tumors was not done, intratumor heterogeneity could not be ruled out. A median of roughly 60 of the top 100 tumor clones turned up in the paired uninvolved adjacent lung, and about 28 of those clones also ranked among the top 100 of that same adjacent lung. Because the study design was exploratory, TCR variables were selected using unadjusted p-values without false-discovery rate correction. The highest T cell clonality was observed in uninvolved tumor-adjacent lung, where clonality exceeded that of tumor, suggesting that antigenic responses were more focused in uninvolved tumor-adjacent lung. Longer overall survival was associated with higher blood T cell density, whereas shorter survival was associated with higher adjacent-lung clonality.

At diagnosis, peripheral blood, uninvolved tumor-adjacent lung and tumor were collected and were preserved as a mix of fresh-frozen and FFPE material. For TCR repertoire profiling, the blood samples were analyzed as peripheral blood mononuclear cells. TCR beta CDR3 regions were sequenced from DNA using the immunoSEQ Assay. Per the original workflow: T cell density was computed as TCR beta template counts normalized to usable DNA estimated by amplifying housekeeping genes. Richness was estimated using the preseqR package, with extrapolation to 400,000 templates for PBMC samples and to 120,000 templates for tissue samples. Clonality was taken to be one minus Pielou's evenness. Tissue-enriched TCRs were identified by differential abundance testing using productive amino-acid clonotypes, minimum total count 5 and alpha 0.1. The Jaccard Index and the Morisita Overlap Index were used to measure repertoire overlap between compartments. GLIPH grouped TCR beta CDR3s together with public tetramer-defined viral CDR3s, and a viral motif had to include at least three viral sequences and show V-gene enrichment. Held by TCRdb, this immuneACCESS table contains in-frame sequences only and omits some clones. Under half of the omission traces to an unresolved V gene where checked; the cause of the rest is unknown. The V and J calls and clone size are taken from that table; D and trimming were inferred from the DNA. In this sample the table shows about 26,000 clones, approximately 78% of which occur a single time. Of the sample, around 4.1% is held by the ten largest clones.

The TCR sequence derives from a woman aged 40-75 years with stage I lung adenocarcinoma. The source was peripheral blood, collected before any cancer treatment.

The bases are TGTGCCAGCAGCTTTTATCTTAGCCAGGGGAACAATGAGCAGTTCTTC. It codes for CASSFYLSQGNNEQFF. The chain links TRBV7-9 with TRBJ2-1; 6 matching bases give a weak D call of TRBD1. V loses 3 bases of germline sequence and J loses 5 bases, and the interval between the two ends is 17 bases. Reading the germline V gene (reference sequence) gives CDR1 SEHNR and CDR2 FQNEAQ. The cysteine opens and the phenylalanine closes a CDR3 of 16 amino acids. Just the 48-base CDR3 DNA is kept, in frame starting at base 1.